The entry that follows covers one T cell receptor beta chain sequence. TCRdb keeps only in-frame clones here, not all; method: immunoSEQ multiplex PCR. The repertoire holds 220,000 or so clones, with around 89% as singletons. The sample comes from a study of blood T cell repertoires in COVID-19. CDR1 and CDR2 from the germline V gene are SGHDN and FVKESK. The CDR3 covers 17 residues. V lost 4 bases to trimming and J lost 4 bases; unmatched junction nucleotides: 10. The sequence was collected from a man in his fifties or sixties who had been exposed to COVID-19. V and J are TRBV14 and TRBJ2-3, with 11 bases that match TRBD2. Input material: PBMCs or T cells enriched from blood (not recorded which). DNA of the CDR3: TGTGCCAGCAGCCCTTTTCGGCTAGCGGGAGGTGCAGATACGCAGTATTTT. Translation: CASSPFRLAGGADTQYF.